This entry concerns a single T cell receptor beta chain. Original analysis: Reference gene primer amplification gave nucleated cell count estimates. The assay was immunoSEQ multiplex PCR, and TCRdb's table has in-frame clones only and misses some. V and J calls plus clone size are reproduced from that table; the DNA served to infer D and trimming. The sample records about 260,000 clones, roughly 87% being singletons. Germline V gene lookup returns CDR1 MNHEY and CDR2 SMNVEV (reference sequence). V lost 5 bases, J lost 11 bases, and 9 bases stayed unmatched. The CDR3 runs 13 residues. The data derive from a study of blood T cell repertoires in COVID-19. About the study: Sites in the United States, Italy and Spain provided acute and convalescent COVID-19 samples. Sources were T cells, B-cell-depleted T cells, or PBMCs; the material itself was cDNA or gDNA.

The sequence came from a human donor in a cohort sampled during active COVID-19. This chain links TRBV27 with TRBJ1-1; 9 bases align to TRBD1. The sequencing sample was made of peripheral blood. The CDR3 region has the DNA TGTGCCAGCAGTCCCCCGGGACAGGGTAAGGCTTTCTTT. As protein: CASSPPGQGKAFF.